These 5 T cell receptor beta chains came from one sample sequenced in a study of OX40 agonist ivuxolimab in advanced cancers. TCRdb's table, derived via immunoSEQ multiplex PCR, lists solely in-frame clones and lacks some. This table has about 84,000 clones, roughly nine tenths appearing once. The input for sequencing was CD4+ or CD8+ T cells sorted from blood, taken in a trial of the OX40 agonist ivuxolimab. The receptor set was obtained from an adult with an advanced solid tumor such as melanoma, head and neck, liver or kidney cancer.

V is TRBV5-6 and J is TRBJ2-1; 9 bases are a match to TRBD1. Germline loops: CDR1 SGHDT, CDR2 YYEEEE. The CDR3 spans 13 residues. With V trimmed by 4 bases and J by 10 bases, 6 bases remained unmatched. CDR3 nucleotide sequence: TGTGCCAGCAGCCGGGACAGGGAACGCGAGCAGTTCTTC. It translates to CASSRDREREQFF.

The gene calls are TRBV10-1 and TRBJ1-3; D not certain. Trimming left V 3 bases short and J 2 bases short, with 11 bases between. Germline V gene sequence: CDR1 WNHNN, CDR2 SYGVQD (reference sequence). The CDR3 runs 15 residues. CDR3 DNA sequence: TGCGCCAGCAGTGAAAGTGGCACCCCTGGAAACACCATATATTTT. Translated, it gives CASSESGTPGNTIYF.

The chain has TRBV5-4 and TRBJ2-1, with 11 bases fitting TRBD2. Germline loops: CDR1 SGHNT, CDR2 YYREEE (reference sequence). The CDR3 spans 16 residues. With V trimmed by 0 bases and J by 7 bases, 6 bases remained unmatched. CDR3 region: CASSLGSSGGLNEQFF. The CDR3 DNA is TGTGCCAGCAGCTTGGGGTCTAGCGGGGGGTTAAATGAGCAGTTCTTC.

The chain employs TRBV5-1 and TRBJ1-5, with D maybe TRBD1 (5 bases). V was shortened by 0 bases and J by 4 bases, with 17 bases between the two germline ends. This CDR3 contains 17 residues. Germline V gene sequence: CDR1 SGHRS, CDR2 YFSETQ. For the CDR3, the DNA is TGCGCCAGCAGCTTGGGGTCCGGGTCCGGGACGAATCAGCCCCAGCATTTT. This encodes CASSLGSGSGTNQPQHF.

The chain links TRBV9 to TRBJ2-7; TRBD2 might be the D (6 bases). Trimming shortened V by 2 bases and J by 2 bases, and 14 bases separated the two germline ends. The CDR3 sequence is 15 residues long. Germline CDR1 is SGDLS and CDR2 is YYNGEE. This CDR3 is CASSVRDGGAYEQYF. The CDR3 coding sequence is TGTGCCAGCAGCGTTCGGGACGGGGGAGCCTACGAGCAGTACTTC.